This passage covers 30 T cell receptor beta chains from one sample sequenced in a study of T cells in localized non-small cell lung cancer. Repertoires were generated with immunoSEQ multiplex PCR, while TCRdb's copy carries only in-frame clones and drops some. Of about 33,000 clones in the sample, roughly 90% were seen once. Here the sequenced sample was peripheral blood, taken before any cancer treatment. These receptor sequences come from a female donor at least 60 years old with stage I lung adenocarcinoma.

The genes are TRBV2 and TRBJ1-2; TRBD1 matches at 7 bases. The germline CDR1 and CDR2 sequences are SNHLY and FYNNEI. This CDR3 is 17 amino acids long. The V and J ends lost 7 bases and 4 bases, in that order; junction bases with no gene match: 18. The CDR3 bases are TGTGCCAGCACCAGCCCGGCGGGGAGGGACAGTATCTATGGCTACACCTTC. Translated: CASTSPAGRDSIYGYTF. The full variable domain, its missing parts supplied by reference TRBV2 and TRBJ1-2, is EPEVTQTPSHQVTQMGQEVILRCVPISNHLYFYWYRQILGQKVEFLVSFYNNEISEKSEIFDDQFSVERPDGSNFTLKIRSTKLEDSAMYFCASTSPAGRDSIYGYTFGSGTRLTVV.

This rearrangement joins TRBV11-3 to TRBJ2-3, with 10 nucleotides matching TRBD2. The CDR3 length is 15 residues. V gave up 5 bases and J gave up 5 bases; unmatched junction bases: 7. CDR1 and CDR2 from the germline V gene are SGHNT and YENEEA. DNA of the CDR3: TGTGCCAGCAGCACGAGCGGGGGGGGGCAAGATACGCAGTATTTT. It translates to CASSTSGGGQDTQYF.

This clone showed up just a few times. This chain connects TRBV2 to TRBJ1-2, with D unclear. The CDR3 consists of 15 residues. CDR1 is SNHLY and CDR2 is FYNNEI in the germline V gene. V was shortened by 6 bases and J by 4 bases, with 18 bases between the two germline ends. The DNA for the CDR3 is TGTGCCAGCAGCGCACGGGTCCAGGACGTCTATGGCTACACCTTC. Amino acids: CASSARVQDVYGYTF.

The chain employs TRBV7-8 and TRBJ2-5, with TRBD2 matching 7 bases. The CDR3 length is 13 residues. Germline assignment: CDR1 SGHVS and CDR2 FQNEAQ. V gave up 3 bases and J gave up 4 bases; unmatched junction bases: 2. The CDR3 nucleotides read TGTGCCAGCAGCTTCAGGGAGGGAGAGACCCAGTACTTC. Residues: CASSFREGETQYF.

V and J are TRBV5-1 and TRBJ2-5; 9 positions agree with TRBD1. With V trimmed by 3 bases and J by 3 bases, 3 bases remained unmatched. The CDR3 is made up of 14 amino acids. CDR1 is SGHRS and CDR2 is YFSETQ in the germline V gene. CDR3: CASSSTGGEETQYF. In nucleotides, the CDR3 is TGCGCCAGCAGCTCCACAGGGGGCGAAGAGACCCAGTACTTC.

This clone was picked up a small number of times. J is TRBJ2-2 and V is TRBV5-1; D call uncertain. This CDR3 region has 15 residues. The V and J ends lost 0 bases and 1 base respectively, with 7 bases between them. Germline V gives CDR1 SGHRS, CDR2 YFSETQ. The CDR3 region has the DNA TGCGCCAGCAGCTTGGTTGCAGGGAACACCGGGGAGCTGTTTTTT. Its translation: CASSLVAGNTGELFF.

CDR3 amino acids: CASSLYSGRRGGAGETQYF. In nucleotides, the CDR3 is TGTGCCAGCAGTTTATATTCGGGGCGGCGGGGGGGTGCTGGAGAGACCCAGTACTTC. This sequence joins TRBV13 and TRBJ2-5; TRBD2 matches 9 bases. With 6 bases clipped from V and 4 bases from J, the junction kept 21 bases outside the gene matches. Per germline, CDR1 PRHDT and CDR2 FYEKMQ (reference sequence). The CDR3 consists of 19 residues.

Here the CDR3 reads CASSPGGLFSDTEAFF. DNA for the CDR3: TGCGCCAGCAGCCCGGGGGGACTTTTTTCGGACACTGAAGCTTTCTTT. The genes are TRBV5-1 and TRBJ1-1; D is possibly TRBD1 (5 bases). In germline, CDR1 is SGHRS, CDR2 YFSETQ. V was pared by 4 bases and J by 3 bases, with 19 bases between. The CDR3 runs 16 residues.

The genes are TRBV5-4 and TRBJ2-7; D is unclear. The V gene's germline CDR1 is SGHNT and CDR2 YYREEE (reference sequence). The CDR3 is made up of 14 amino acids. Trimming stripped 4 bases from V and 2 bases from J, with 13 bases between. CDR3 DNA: TGTGCCAGCAGCCTAGGTGGGGTTCCCTACGAGCAGTACTTC. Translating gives CASSLGGVPYEQYF. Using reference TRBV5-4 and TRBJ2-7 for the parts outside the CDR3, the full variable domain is ETGVTQSPTHLIKTRGQQVTLRCSSQSGHNTVSWYQQALGQGPQFIFQYYREEENGRGNFPPRFSGLQFPNYSSELNVNALELDDSALYLCASSLGGVPYEQYFGPGTRLTVT.

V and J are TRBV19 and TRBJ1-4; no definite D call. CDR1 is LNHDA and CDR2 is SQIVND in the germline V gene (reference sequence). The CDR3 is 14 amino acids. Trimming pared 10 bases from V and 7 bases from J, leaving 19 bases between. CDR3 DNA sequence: TGTGCCACCTCTCAGTCCCCCGTGGGTGAAAAACTGTTTTTT. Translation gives CATSQSPVGEKLFF.

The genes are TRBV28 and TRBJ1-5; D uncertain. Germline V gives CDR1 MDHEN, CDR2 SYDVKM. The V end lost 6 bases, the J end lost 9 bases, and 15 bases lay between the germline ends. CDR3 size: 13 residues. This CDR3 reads CASSGLGATPQHF. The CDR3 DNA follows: TGTGCCAGCAGCGGACTGGGAGCAACGCCCCAGCATTTT.

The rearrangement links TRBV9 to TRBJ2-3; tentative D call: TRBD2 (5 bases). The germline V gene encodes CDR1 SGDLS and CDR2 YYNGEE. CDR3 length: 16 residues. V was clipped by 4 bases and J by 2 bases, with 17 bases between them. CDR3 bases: TGTGCCAGCAGCCCCCGTCCTAGCCGCGCCACAGATACGCAGTATTTT. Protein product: CASSPRPSRATDTQYF.

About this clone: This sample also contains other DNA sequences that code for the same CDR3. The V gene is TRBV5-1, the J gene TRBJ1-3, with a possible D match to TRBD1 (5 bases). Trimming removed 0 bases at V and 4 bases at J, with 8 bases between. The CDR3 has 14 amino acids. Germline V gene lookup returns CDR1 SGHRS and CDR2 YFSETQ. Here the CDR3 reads CASSLAQGGNTIYF. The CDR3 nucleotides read TGCGCCAGCAGCTTGGCCCAGGGAGGAAACACCATATATTTT.

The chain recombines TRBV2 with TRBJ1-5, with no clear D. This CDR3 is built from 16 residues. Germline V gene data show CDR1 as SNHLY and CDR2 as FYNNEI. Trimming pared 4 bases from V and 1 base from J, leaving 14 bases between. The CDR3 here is CASSVRRGASNQPQHF. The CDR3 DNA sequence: TGTGCCAGCAGTGTCCGCCGGGGAGCGAGCAATCAGCCCCAGCATTTT.

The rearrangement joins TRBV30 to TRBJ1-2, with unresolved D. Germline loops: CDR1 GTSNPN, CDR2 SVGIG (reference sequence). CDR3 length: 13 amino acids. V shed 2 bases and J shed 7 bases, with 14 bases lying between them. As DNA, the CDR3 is TGTGCCTGGAGTACCTCCAAGGGTAGTGGCTACACCTTC. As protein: CAWSTSKGSGYTF.

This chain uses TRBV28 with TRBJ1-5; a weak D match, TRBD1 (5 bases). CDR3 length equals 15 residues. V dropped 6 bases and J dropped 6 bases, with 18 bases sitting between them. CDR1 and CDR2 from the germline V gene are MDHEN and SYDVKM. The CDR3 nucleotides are TGTGCCAGCAGCCTTGGAGGGGTTCGCCTTCAGCCCCAGCATTTT. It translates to CASSLGGVRLQPQHF. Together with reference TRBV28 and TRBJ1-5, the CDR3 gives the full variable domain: DVKVTQSSRYLVKRTGEKVFLECVQDMDHENMFWYRQDPGLGLRLIYFSYDVKMKEKGDIPEGYSVSREKKERFSLILESASTNQTSMYLCASSLGGVRLQPQHFGDGTRLSIL.

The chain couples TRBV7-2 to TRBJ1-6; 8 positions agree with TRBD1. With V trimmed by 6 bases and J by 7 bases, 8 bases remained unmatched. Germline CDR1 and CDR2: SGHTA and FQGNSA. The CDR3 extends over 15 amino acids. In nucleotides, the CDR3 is TGTGCCAGCAGTCTGGACAGGGCAGGGAATTCACCCCTCCACTTT. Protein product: CASSLDRAGNSPLHF.

The CDR3 nucleotides are TGTGCCAGCAGCTTTACCGGGGAGCTGTTTTTT. It specifies CASSFTGELFF. This sequence joins TRBV6-5 and TRBJ2-2, with D unresolved. The CDR3 contains 11 residues. Germline CDR1 is MNHEY and CDR2 is SVGAGI. The ends were cut back, 6 bases at V and 5 bases at J, with 4 bases in the middle.

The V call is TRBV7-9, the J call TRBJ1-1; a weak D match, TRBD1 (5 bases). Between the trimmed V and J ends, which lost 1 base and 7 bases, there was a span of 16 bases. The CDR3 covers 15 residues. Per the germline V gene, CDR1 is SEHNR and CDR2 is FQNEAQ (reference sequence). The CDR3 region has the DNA TGTGCCAGCAGCTTAGGTCCGGGGATCAGGGATGAAGCTTTCTTT. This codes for CASSLGPGIRDEAFF.

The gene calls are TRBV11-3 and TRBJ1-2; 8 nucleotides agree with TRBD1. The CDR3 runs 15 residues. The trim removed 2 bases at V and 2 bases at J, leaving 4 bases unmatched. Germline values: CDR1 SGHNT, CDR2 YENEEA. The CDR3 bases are TGTGCCAGCAGCTTAACCAGGGGGCAAAACTATGGCTACACCTTC. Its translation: CASSLTRGQNYGYTF.

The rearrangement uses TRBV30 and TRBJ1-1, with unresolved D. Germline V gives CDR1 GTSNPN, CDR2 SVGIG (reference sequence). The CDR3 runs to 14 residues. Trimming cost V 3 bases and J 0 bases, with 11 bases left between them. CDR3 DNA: TGTGCCTGGAGAATGAGTGACCTGAACACTGAAGCTTTCTTT. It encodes CAWRMSDLNTEAFF.

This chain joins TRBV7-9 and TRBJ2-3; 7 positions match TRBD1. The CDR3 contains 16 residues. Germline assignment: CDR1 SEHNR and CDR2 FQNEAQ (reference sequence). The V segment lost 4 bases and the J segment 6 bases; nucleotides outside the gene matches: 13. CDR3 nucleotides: TGTGCCAGCAGCTCTGGCCGGGACAGTTACACGGATACGCAGTATTTT. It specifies CASSSGRDSYTDTQYF.

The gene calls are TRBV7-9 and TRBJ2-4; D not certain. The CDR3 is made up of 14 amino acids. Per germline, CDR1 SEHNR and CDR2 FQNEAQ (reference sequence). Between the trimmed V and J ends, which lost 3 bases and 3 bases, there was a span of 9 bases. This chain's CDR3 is CASSFGQFKNIQYF. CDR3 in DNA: TGTGCCAGCAGCTTTGGGCAGTTCAAAAACATTCAGTACTTC.

The CDR3 spells CASVGTGGDEQYF. The CDR3 nucleotides are TGTGCCAGCGTTGGGACAGGGGGCGACGAGCAGTACTTC. The gene calls are TRBV2 and TRBJ2-7; 12 nucleotides align to TRBD1. Germline V gene data show CDR1 as SNHLY and CDR2 as FYNNEI. With 8 bases clipped from V and 5 bases from J, the junction kept 4 bases outside the gene matches. CDR3 size: 13 residues.

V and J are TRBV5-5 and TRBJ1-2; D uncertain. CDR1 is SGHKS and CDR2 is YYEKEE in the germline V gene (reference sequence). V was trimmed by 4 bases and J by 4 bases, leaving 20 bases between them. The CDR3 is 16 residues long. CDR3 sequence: CASSQGRSLHLYGYTF. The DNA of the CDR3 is TGTGCCAGCAGCCAAGGTCGTTCGCTCCATCTCTATGGCTACACCTTC.

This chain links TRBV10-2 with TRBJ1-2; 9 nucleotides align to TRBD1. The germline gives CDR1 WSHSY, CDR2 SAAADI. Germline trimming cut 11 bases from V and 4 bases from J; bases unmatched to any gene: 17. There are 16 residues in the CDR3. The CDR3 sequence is CAGLRGGTGHTYGYTF. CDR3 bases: TGCGCCGGACTACGTGGCGGGACAGGGCATACCTATGGCTACACCTTC.

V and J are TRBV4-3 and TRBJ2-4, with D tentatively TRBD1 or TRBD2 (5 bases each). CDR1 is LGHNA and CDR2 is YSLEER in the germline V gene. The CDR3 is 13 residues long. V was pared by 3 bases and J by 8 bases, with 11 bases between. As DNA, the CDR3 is TGCGCCAGCAGCCAGCCCGGGGCCGACATTCAGTACTTC. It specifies CASSQPGADIQYF.

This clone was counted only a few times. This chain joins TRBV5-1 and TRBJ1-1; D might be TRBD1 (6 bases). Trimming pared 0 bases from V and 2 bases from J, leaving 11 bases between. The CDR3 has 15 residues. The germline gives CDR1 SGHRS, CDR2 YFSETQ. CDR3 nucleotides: TGCGCCAGCAGCTTGGGCGGGGGCATAAACACTGAAGCTTTCTTT. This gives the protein CASSLGGGINTEAFF. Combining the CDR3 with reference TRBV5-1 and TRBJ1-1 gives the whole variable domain KAGVTQTPRYLIKTRGQQVTLSCSPISGHRSVSWYQQTPGQGLQFLFEYFSETQRNKGNFPGRFSGRQFSNSRSEMNVSTLELGDSALYLCASSLGGGINTEAFFGQGTRLTVV.

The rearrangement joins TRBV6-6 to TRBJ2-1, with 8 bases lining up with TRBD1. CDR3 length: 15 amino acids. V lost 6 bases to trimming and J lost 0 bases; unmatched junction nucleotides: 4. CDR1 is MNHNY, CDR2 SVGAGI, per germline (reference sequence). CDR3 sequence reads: CASRGQDDSYNEQFF. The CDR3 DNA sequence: TGTGCCAGCAGGGGACAGGACGACTCCTACAATGAGCAGTTCTTC.

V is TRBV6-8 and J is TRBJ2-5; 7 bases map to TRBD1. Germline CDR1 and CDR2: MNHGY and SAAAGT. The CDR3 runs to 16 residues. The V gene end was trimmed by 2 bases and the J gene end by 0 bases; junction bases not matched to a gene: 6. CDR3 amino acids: CASSYPGQVYQETQYF. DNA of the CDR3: TGTGCCAGCAGTTACCCCGGACAGGTGTACCAAGAGACCCAGTACTTC.